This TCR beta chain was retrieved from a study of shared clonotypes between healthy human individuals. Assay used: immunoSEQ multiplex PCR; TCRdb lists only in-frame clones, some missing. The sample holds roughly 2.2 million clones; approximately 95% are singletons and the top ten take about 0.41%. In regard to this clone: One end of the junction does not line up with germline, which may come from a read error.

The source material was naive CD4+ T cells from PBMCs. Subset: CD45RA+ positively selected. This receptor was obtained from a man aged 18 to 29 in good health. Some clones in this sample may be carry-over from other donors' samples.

The DNA for the CDR3 is TGTGCCAGCAGCATAGCCCTTGGGGCAGCAGATACGCAGTATTTT. Translation gives CASSIALGAADTQYF. V is TRBV7-2 and J is TRBJ2-3; a possible D gene is TRBD1 (5 bases). Per germline, CDR1 SGHTA and CDR2 FQGNSA. CDR3 length equals 15 residues.